One T cell receptor beta chain is described in this entry. What it recognizes is unknown. Vbeta (60) and Jbeta (13) primers were used in the PCR. Generated by immunoSEQ multiplex PCR, the TCRdb table keeps only in-frame clones and is missing some. This table holds 130,000 or so clones, roughly 70% found once. The V end was cut by 5 bases, the J end by 9 bases, with 16 bases between. The CDR3 is 13 amino acids. From germline, CDR1 is LNHDA and CDR2 SQIVND (reference sequence). These data come from a study of cytomegalovirus exposure and HLA in healthy donors. Study-level findings and limits: Three CMV-associated chains proved CMV antigen-specific in vitro. Analysis was carried out at a later point, and it linked a missense DCLRE1C variant to TCR beta V- and J-gene trimming. In a later analysis, compared with equally common non-associated chains, HLA-associated beta chains were more expanded.

The clonotype originates from a woman between 40 and 50 years old in good health and CMV-seropositive. Sequenced sample: PBMCs. The chain links TRBV19 to TRBJ1-1; TRBD1 might be the D (6 bases). The CDR3 loop is CASSGKMDSQAFF. The CDR3 nucleotides are TGTGCCAGTAGTGGTAAAATGGACAGTCAAGCTTTCTTT.